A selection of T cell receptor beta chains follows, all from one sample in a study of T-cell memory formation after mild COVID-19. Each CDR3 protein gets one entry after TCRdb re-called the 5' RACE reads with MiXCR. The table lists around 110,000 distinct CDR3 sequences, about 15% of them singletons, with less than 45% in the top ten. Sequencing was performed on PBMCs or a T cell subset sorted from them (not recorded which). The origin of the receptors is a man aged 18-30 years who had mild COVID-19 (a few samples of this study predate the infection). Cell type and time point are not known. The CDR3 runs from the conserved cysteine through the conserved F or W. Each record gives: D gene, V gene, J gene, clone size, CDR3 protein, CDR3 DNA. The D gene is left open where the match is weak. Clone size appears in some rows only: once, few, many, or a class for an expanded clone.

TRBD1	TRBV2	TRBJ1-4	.	CASNWWGQGPWEKLFF	TGTGCCAGCAACTGGTGGGGACAGGGGCCGTGGGAAAAACTGTTTTTT
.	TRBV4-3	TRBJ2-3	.	CASSQDELDTQYF	TGCGCCAGCAGCCAAGATGAGCTAGATACGCAGTATTTT
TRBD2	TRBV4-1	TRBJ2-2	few	CASSQPSGGTGELFF	TGCGCCAGCAGCCAGCCTAGCGGGGGAACCGGGGAGCTGTTTTTT
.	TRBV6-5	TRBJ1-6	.	CASSYEGGRSPLHF	TGTGCCAGCAGTTACGAGGGGGGTCGTTCACCCCTCCACTTT
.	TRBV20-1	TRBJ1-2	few	CSARREGGYTF	TGCAGTGCTAGGAGGGAAGGTGGCTACACCTTC
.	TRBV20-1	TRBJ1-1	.	CSAPREGMNTEAFF	TGCAGTGCACCCCGGGAGGGGATGAACACTGAAGCTTTCTTT
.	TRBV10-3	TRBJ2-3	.	CAISESRQHTDTQYF	TGTGCCATCAGTGAGTCGCGGCAGCACACAGATACGCAGTATTTT
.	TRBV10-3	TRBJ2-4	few	CAISEMEGAKNIQYF	TGTGCCATCAGTGAGATGGAGGGTGCCAAAAACATTCAGTACTTC
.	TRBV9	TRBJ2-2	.	CASSGSNTGELFF	TGTGCCAGCAGCGGTTCTAACACCGGGGAGCTGTTTTTT
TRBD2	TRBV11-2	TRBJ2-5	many	CASSPSGGRETQYF	TGTGCCAGCAGCCCTTCGGGGGGGCGAGAGACCCAGTACTTC
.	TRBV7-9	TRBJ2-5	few	CASSSPRGGGQETQYF	TGTGCCAGCAGCTCCCCCAGGGGAGGGGGCCAAGAGACCCAGTACTTC
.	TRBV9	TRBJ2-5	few	CASSDQIKETQYF	TGTGCCAGCAGCGACCAGATAAAAGAGACCCAGTACTTC